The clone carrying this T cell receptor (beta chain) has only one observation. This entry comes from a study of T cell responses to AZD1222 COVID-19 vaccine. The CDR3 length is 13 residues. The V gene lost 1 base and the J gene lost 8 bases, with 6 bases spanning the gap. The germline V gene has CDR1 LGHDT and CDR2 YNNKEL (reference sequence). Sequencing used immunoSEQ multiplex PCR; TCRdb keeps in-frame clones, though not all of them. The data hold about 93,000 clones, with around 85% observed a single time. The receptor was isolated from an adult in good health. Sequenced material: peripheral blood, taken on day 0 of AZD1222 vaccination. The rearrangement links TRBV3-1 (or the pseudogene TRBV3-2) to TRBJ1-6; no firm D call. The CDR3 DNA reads TGTGCCAGCAGCCAAGCTACAGATTCACCCCTCCACTTT. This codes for CASSQATDSPLHF.